This T cell receptor beta chain was sequenced for a study of OX40 agonist ivuxolimab in advanced cancers. At the level of the study: The patients got ivuxolimab, which is an agonistic anti-OX40 (CD134) antibody. The study enrolled dose-escalation patients with hepatocellular carcinoma, melanoma, renal cell or head and neck cancer.

Profiled with immunoSEQ multiplex PCR; TCRdb holds only in-frame clones, not every one. Counted here are tens of thousands of clones, around 84% occurring once; the ten biggest clones make up more than 0.9%. The specimen was CD4+ or CD8+ T cells sorted from blood, collected in a trial of the OX40 agonist ivuxolimab. This TCR was recovered from an adult with an advanced solid tumor such as melanoma, head and neck, liver or kidney cancer.

CDR3 DNA: TGCGCCAGCAGCTTGAGTGGGATCTCTGGAAACACCATATATTTT. This sequence encodes CASSLSGISGNTIYF. The chain carries TRBV5-1 and TRBJ1-3; no clear D gene. CDR3 length: 15 residues. The V and J ends lost 1 base and 0 bases respectively, with 8 bases between them. Germline V gene lookup returns CDR1 SGHRS and CDR2 YFSETQ. Using reference TRBV5-1 and TRBJ1-3 for the parts outside the CDR3, the full variable domain is KAGVTQTPRYLIKTRGQQVTLSCSPISGHRSVSWYQQTPGQGLQFLFEYFSETQRNKGNFPGRFSGRQFSNSRSEMNVSTLELGDSALYLCASSLSGISGNTIYFGEGSWLTVV.